A single sample is the source of the 14 T cell receptor beta chains below, sequenced in a study of blood T cell repertoires in COVID-19. Profiling relied on immunoSEQ multiplex PCR, and the TCRdb table lists in-frame clones only, not all of them. The repertoire holds just over 300,000 clones, roughly 86% seen once, with more than 8.5% in the top ten. The sample taken for sequencing was PBMCs or T cells enriched from blood (not recorded which). These receptors all come from a woman under 30 who had recovered from COVID-19.

The chain combines TRBV6-4 with TRBJ2-1, with TRBD1 identical over 10 bases. The CDR3 loop spans 14 amino acids. Germline assignment: CDR1 MRHNA and CDR2 SNTAGT. After removal of 4 bases from V and 10 bases from J, the junction contained 7 bases not matched to a gene. The CDR3 loop reads CASSGTTGGSEQFF. CDR3 nucleotide sequence: TGTGCCAGCAGTGGTACGACAGGGGGCAGCGAGCAGTTCTTC.

J is TRBJ2-5 and V is TRBV5-4; D might be TRBD2 (6 bases). Germline-derived CDR1 and CDR2 are SGHNT and YYREEE (reference sequence). This CDR3 contains 14 residues. The V and J ends lost 0 bases and 4 bases respectively, with 10 bases between them. The CDR3 coding sequence is TGTGCCAGCAGCTTGGTGTCAGCGGGAGAGACCCAGTACTTC. This gives the protein CASSLVSAGETQYF.

The chain carries TRBV6-5 and TRBJ2-3, with D possibly TRBD2 on 5 matching bases. This CDR3 region has 13 residues. Trimming stripped 7 bases from V and 1 base from J, with 9 bases between. CDR1 is MNHEY, CDR2 SVGAGI, per germline. In nucleotides, the CDR3 is TGTGCCAGCACTAGCCCAGGCACAGATACGCAGTATTTT. Translated: CASTSPGTDTQYF.

The sample holds one count of this clone. The chain joins TRBV13 to TRBJ1-2; 8 bases map to TRBD1. Germline lookup yields CDR1 PRHDT and CDR2 FYEKMQ (reference sequence). This CDR3 region has 18 residues. The V gene end was trimmed by 3 bases and the J gene end by 1 base; junction bases not matched to a gene: 13. CDR3 protein: CASSLVRQGAHFNYGYTF. Written as DNA, the CDR3 is TGTGCCAGCAGCTTGGTACGGCAGGGGGCTCACTTTAACTATGGCTACACCTTC.

This sequence joins TRBV19 and TRBJ1-5, with 7 bases lining up with TRBD1. The V gene's germline CDR1 is LNHDA and CDR2 SQIVND (reference sequence). The CDR3 is made up of 13 amino acids. V lost 3 bases, J lost 7 bases, and 3 bases stayed unmatched. CDR3 DNA: TGTGCCAGTAGTATTGACAGGGCACAGCCCCAGCATTTT. Translating gives CASSIDRAQPQHF.

The V gene is TRBV6-5, the J gene TRBJ2-5, with D maybe TRBD1 (5 bases). V lost 2 bases, J lost 5 bases, and 9 bases lay in between. This CDR3 has 13 residues. Germline V gives CDR1 MNHEY, CDR2 SVGAGI. For the CDR3, the DNA is TGTGCCAGCAGTTACGCAGGGCTCGAGACCCAGTACTTC. Protein product: CASSYAGLETQYF.

The count of this clone is one. This chain joins TRBV4-2 and TRBJ2-7, with 13 positions matching TRBD2. The CDR3 runs to 17 residues. With 0 bases clipped from V and 3 bases from J, the junction kept 5 bases outside the gene matches. Germline V gene sequence: CDR1 LGHNA, CDR2 YNFKEQ. The CDR3 coding sequence is TGTGCCAGCAGCCAAGACCGGACTAGCGGGAGCAACTACGAGCAGTACTTC. Its protein product is CASSQDRTSGSNYEQYF.

The chain joins TRBV18 to TRBJ2-7; perhaps TRBD1 as D (6 bases). The germline CDR1 and CDR2 sequences are KGHSH and LQKENI. The CDR3 consists of 15 residues. V lost 1 base to trimming and J lost 2 bases, with 12 bases between them. The chain's CDR3 is CASSPRQGTTYEQYF. The CDR3, as DNA: TGTGCCAGCTCACCACGGCAGGGGACAACCTACGAGCAGTACTTC.

The chain has TRBV19 and TRBJ2-7; D possibly corresponds to TRBD2 (5 bases). V lost 1 base and J 3 bases, leaving 19 bases between the germline ends. CDR1 and CDR2 from the germline V gene are LNHDA and SQIVND (reference sequence). CDR3 size: 17 residues. CDR3 region: CASSIGGAAVQIYEQYF. The CDR3 DNA is TGTGCCAGTAGTATAGGGGGAGCCGCCGTACAGATCTACGAGCAGTACTTC.

V gene TRBV10-3 combines with J gene TRBJ2-2, with 9 bases lining up with TRBD1. The CDR3 totals 16 residues. CDR1 and CDR2 (germline): ENHRY, SYGVKD. V was pared by 6 bases and J by 5 bases, with 10 bases of the junction left unmatched. The CDR3 nucleotides are TGTGCCATCAGCGGGATGGGACAGGGTTCAACCGGGGAGCTGTTTTTT. Protein sequence: CAISGMGQGSTGELFF.

This rearrangement joins TRBV4-3 to TRBJ1-1; D uncertain. V lost 6 bases and J 0 bases, leaving 11 bases between the germline ends. This CDR3 spans 14 amino acids. Germline lookup yields CDR1 LGHNA and CDR2 YSLEER. The CDR3 DNA follows: TGCGCCAGCAGTTTGACAAGGATGAACACTGAAGCTTTCTTT. Its protein is CASSLTRMNTEAFF.

A note on this clone: Sequence at one end of the junction differs from germline and may be a read error. The rearrangement uses TRBV7-2 and TRBJ2-1; D is unclear. CDR3 size: 13 residues. Per germline, CDR1 SGHTA and CDR2 FQGNSA. The CDR3 loop reads CASRLGPNNEQFF. CDR3 nucleotides: TGTGCCAGCAGATTAGGGCCGAACAATGAGCAGTTCTTC.

CDR3 protein: CSAATSGGYEQYF. CDR3 DNA sequence: TGCAGCGCTGCGACTAGCGGGGGATACGAGCAGTACTTC. The chain couples TRBV29-1 to TRBJ2-7; 12 bases fit TRBD2. The CDR3 runs 13 residues. In germline, CDR1 is SQVTM, CDR2 ANQGSEA. Trimming at V came to 7 bases and at J to 4 bases, leaving 5 bases not matched to a gene.

The chain is built from TRBV6-4 and TRBJ2-1; D perhaps matches TRBD2 (6 bases). Between the trimmed V and J ends, which lost 5 bases and 2 bases, there was a span of 7 bases. Germline V gives CDR1 MRHNA, CDR2 SNTAGT. The CDR3 is 13 residues long. As DNA, the CDR3 is TGTGCCAGCAGTAGCGGGCCCTACAATGAGCAGTTCTTC. Translating gives CASSSGPYNEQFF.